These 30 T cell receptor beta chains were sequenced from one sample in a study of radiotherapy plus CTLA-4 blockade in lung cancer. TCRdb's table, derived via immunoSEQ multiplex PCR, lists solely in-frame clones and lacks some. The table includes just under 60,000 clones, 65% to 80% detected once. Sequenced here: peripheral blood, sampled from a patient treated with radiotherapy plus ipilimumab. The receptors here all came from a human donor with non-small cell lung cancer whose response to radiotherapy plus ipilimumab could not be evaluated.

The chain combines TRBV2 with TRBJ2-7; maybe TRBD2 (6 bases). Trimming removed 10 bases from V and 5 bases from J, with 15 bases in between. The CDR3 covers 12 residues. In germline, CDR1 is SNHLY, CDR2 FYNNEI. Here the CDR3 reads CATWAGGDEQYF. As DNA, the CDR3 is TGTGCCACCTGGGCTGGCGGGGACGAGCAGTACTTC.

V usage is TRBV6-5 and J usage is TRBJ1-5, with 8 nucleotides matching TRBD1. Germline trimming cut 5 bases from V and 7 bases from J; bases unmatched to any gene: 7. Germline values: CDR1 MNHEY, CDR2 SVGAGI. CDR3 length: 14 residues. The CDR3 DNA sequence: TGTGCCAGCAGTGAATACGGACAGGGACAGCCCCAGCATTTT. Its translation is CASSEYGQGQPQHF.

This chain uses TRBV5-6 with TRBJ1-2, with D perhaps TRBD1 (6 bases). Per the germline V gene, CDR1 is SGHDT and CDR2 is YYEEEE. The CDR3 extends over 15 amino acids. V dropped 4 bases and J dropped 0 bases, with 13 bases sitting between them. The CDR3 sequence: CASSEGQAPNYGYTF. Here the CDR3 DNA reads TGTGCCAGCAGCGAGGGACAAGCACCTAACTATGGCTACACCTTC.

The V and J genes are TRBV18 and TRBJ2-3; 8 bases line up with TRBD2. Germline V gene data show CDR1 as KGHSH and CDR2 as LQKENI. The CDR3 extends over 15 amino acids. The V and J ends lost 5 bases and 6 bases, in that order; junction bases with no gene match: 10. CDR3 loop: CASSFGSGDPDTQYF. For the CDR3, the DNA is TGTGCCAGCTCATTTGGTAGCGGGGATCCTGATACGCAGTATTTT.

The J gene is TRBJ2-1, the V gene TRBV19; maybe TRBD1 (6 bases). The V gene lost 1 base and the J gene lost 0 bases, with 13 bases spanning the gap. The germline CDR1 and CDR2 sequences are LNHDA and SQIVND (reference sequence). The CDR3 sequence is 17 residues long. The CDR3 DNA follows: TGTGCCAGTAGTATAGTACAGGGCATAAGCTCCTACAATGAGCAGTTCTTC. It yields the protein CASSIVQGISSYNEQFF.

This clone appeared a few times. The chain joins TRBV6-5 to TRBJ1-5, with a possible D match to TRBD1 (5 bases). V lost 3 bases and J 1 base, leaving 7 bases between the germline ends. This CDR3 comprises 14 residues. Per germline, CDR1 MNHEY and CDR2 SVGAGI. The CDR3 DNA is TGTGCCAGCAGTTATGCAGGGAGCAATCAGCCCCAGCATTTT. Amino acid sequence: CASSYAGSNQPQHF.

This clone appeared a few times. The chain is built from TRBV6-6 and TRBJ1-5; TRBD1 agrees at 9 bases. Germline CDR1 reads MNHNY; CDR2 reads SVGAGI (reference sequence). The CDR3 has 16 amino acids. Trimming took 6 bases from V and 6 from J; bases not matched to a gene: 12. The CDR3 protein is CASRRPGTGITQPQHF. CDR3 DNA: TGTGCCAGCAGGCGGCCGGGGACAGGGATCACTCAGCCCCAGCATTTT.

There are a few counts of this clone. The chain combines TRBV6-6 with TRBJ1-1; 10 bases are shared with TRBD1. CDR1 MNHNY and CDR2 SVGAGI come from the germline V gene (reference sequence). The CDR3 runs 13 residues. J lost 4 bases, V lost 6 bases, and 2 bases had no gene match. The CDR3 sequence is CASRRDRGTEAFF. The CDR3, as DNA: TGTGCCAGCAGACGGGACAGGGGCACTGAAGCTTTCTTT.

Notes on this clone: The DNA is left out, because the CDR3 cannot be placed on it with certainty; the CDR3 is given as TCRdb lists it. The chain uses TRBV28 and TRBJ1-1. The CDR3 adds up to 14 amino acids, both ends counted. CDR1 and CDR2 (germline): MDHEN, SYDVKM. The CDR3 region is CASSFSLGTEVAFF.

Sample share makes this clone medium-sized. The V call is TRBV4-1, the J call TRBJ2-7; TRBD1 aligns across 8 bases. CDR1 is MGHRA, CDR2 YSYEKL, per germline. There are 15 residues in the CDR3. V lost 3 bases to trimming and J lost 3 bases; unmatched junction nucleotides: 7. The CDR3, as DNA: TGCGCCAGCAGCCAGGCGACAGGGGATCGCTACGAGCAGTACTTC. The encoded protein is CASSQATGDRYEQYF.

V is TRBV27 and J is TRBJ2-1, with 7 bases matching TRBD1. The CDR3 runs 15 residues. The junction had 11 bases not matched to a gene; V was cut back by 3 bases and J by 9 bases. CDR1 and CDR2 (germline): MNHEY, SMNVEV (reference sequence). The CDR3 DNA follows: TGTGCCAGCAGTTTGGGGCAGGGGGTACGGGGTGAGCAGTTCTTC. Protein product: CASSLGQGVRGEQFF.

The chain recombines TRBV28 with TRBJ1-6; the match to TRBD1 covers 7 bases. Trimming removed 6 bases from V and 8 bases from J; junction bases left unmatched: 10. Germline-derived CDR1 and CDR2 are MDHEN and SYDVKM. This CDR3 is built from 15 residues. CDR3 residues: CASRSSEGAYSPLHF. Written as DNA, the CDR3 is TGTGCCAGCAGATCCTCGGAGGGGGCTTATTCACCCCTCCACTTT.

The V gene is TRBV30, the J gene TRBJ1-2; 7 bases align to TRBD1. The CDR3 is 15 amino acids. Germline lookup yields CDR1 GTSNPN and CDR2 SVGIG (reference sequence). V shed 3 bases and J 6 bases; nucleotides not matched to a gene: 13. In DNA, the CDR3 is TGTGCCTGGAGACGTACAGGGGTCCGAACAAATGGCTACACCTTC. It yields the protein CAWRRTGVRTNGYTF.

The chain employs TRBV6-1 and TRBJ2-7, with TRBD2 as a possible D gene (6 bases). Germline V lookup: CDR1 MNHNS, CDR2 SASEGT. V gave up 3 bases and J gave up 3 bases, with 12 bases separating them. The CDR3 runs to 14 residues. CDR3 nucleotide sequence: TGTGCCAGCAGTGATTGGGTGGGGGGCTACGAGCAGTACTTC. Amino acid sequence: CASSDWVGGYEQYF.

The V and J genes are TRBV4-1 and TRBJ2-5, with 9 positions matching TRBD2. The end of the DNA is better explained by TRBJ2-7, so the J call may be wrong. Germline CDR1 reads MGHRA; CDR2 reads YSYEKL. The CDR3 is 18 amino acids. The CDR3 region has the DNA TGCGCCAGCAGCCGAGACGGCGCCGGGACTAGCAATGCCTACGAGCAGTACTTC. Translated, it gives CASSRDGAGTSNAYEQYF.

The CDR3 is CASSFRPAGGPSTDTQYF. CDR3 sequence (DNA): TGTGCCAGCAGCTTCCGTCCAGCGGGGGGGCCGAGCACAGATACGCAGTATTTT. The rearrangement links TRBV7-2 to TRBJ2-3, with TRBD2 identical over 10 bases. The CDR3 runs to 18 residues. Per germline, CDR1 SGHTA and CDR2 FQGNSA. Trimming removed 3 bases from V and 0 bases from J; junction bases left unmatched: 9.

This rearrangement joins TRBV18 to TRBJ1-2; 9 bases are a match to TRBD1. Trimming removed 3 bases from V and 2 bases from J; junction bases left unmatched: 4. The CDR3 sequence is 15 residues long. CDR1 KGHSH and CDR2 LQKENI come from the germline V gene. Here the CDR3 reads CASSPVGQGNYGYTF. The CDR3 DNA sequence: TGTGCCAGCTCACCTGTCGGACAGGGGAACTATGGCTACACCTTC.

The chain joins TRBV11-3 to TRBJ2-4, with 7 bases matching TRBD2. From germline, CDR1 is SGHNT and CDR2 YENEEA. The junction had 9 bases not matched to a gene; V was cut back by 1 base and J by 6 bases. The CDR3 extends over 16 amino acids. CDR3 protein: CASSLVAGEGRNIQYF. The CDR3 DNA is TGTGCCAGCAGCTTAGTTGCGGGAGAGGGTAGAAACATTCAGTACTTC.

This chain joins TRBV7-7 and TRBJ2-3; the match to TRBD2 covers 7 bases. J was trimmed by 0 bases and V by 4 bases; bases with no gene match: 4. Germline V gene lookup returns CDR1 SSHAT and CDR2 FNYEAQ (reference sequence). The CDR3 loop spans 15 amino acids. The CDR3 sequence is CASSSRGGSTDTQYF. In nucleotides, the CDR3 is TGTGCCAGCAGCTCCCGCGGGGGAAGCACAGATACGCAGTATTTT.

V and J are TRBV7-2 and TRBJ1-1, with TRBD1 identical over 9 bases. The CDR3 runs to 16 residues. V shed 6 bases and J 5 bases; nucleotides not matched to a gene: 13. Germline V lookup: CDR1 SGHTA, CDR2 FQGNSA. CDR3 nucleotides: TGTGCCAGCAGTCGAGCCTCCGGGACAGGGAATACTGAAGCTTTCTTT. Translating gives CASSRASGTGNTEAFF.

In this sample, this clone turned up a few times. The V and J genes are TRBV18 and TRBJ1-1; the match to TRBD1 covers 9 bases. The CDR3 loop spans 15 amino acids. Germline CDR1 is KGHSH and CDR2 is LQKENI. V lost 3 bases and J lost 4; bases outside the gene matches: 6. CDR3 in DNA: TGTGCCAGCTCACCGCGACAGGGGGATAGCACTGAAGCTTTCTTT. Translation: CASSPRQGDSTEAFF. Full variable domain (rest looked up from reference TRBV18 and TRBJ1-1): NAGVMQNPRHLVRRRGQEARLRCSPMKGHSHVYWYRQLPEEGLKFMVYLQKENIIDESGMPKERFSAEFPKEGPSILRIQQVVRGDSAAYFCASSPRQGDSTEAFFGQGTRLTVV.

The gene calls are TRBV27 and TRBJ2-7; 9 nucleotides agree with TRBD2. Trimming at V came to 2 bases and at J to 0 bases, leaving 2 bases not matched to a gene. The CDR3 has 15 amino acids. CDR1 MNHEY and CDR2 SMNVEV come from the germline V gene (reference sequence). The CDR3 reads CASSLAGGLSYEQYF. CDR3 nucleotides: TGTGCCAGCAGTTTAGCGGGAGGGCTCTCCTACGAGCAGTACTTC.

This chain connects TRBV2 to TRBJ2-2; TRBD2 agrees at 9 bases. This CDR3 spans 13 amino acids. With V trimmed by 6 bases and J by 6 bases, 2 bases remained unmatched. Germline V gives CDR1 SNHLY, CDR2 FYNNEI. Written as DNA, the CDR3 is TGTGCCAGCAGCGGGACTAGCTCCGGGGAGCTGTTTTTT. This sequence encodes CASSGTSSGELFF. Drawing the rest from reference TRBV2 and TRBJ2-2, the complete variable domain is EPEVTQTPSHQVTQMGQEVILRCVPISNHLYFYWYRQILGQKVEFLVSFYNNEISEKSEIFDDQFSVERPDGSNFTLKIRSTKLEDSAMYFCASSGTSSGELFFGEGSRLTVL.

The V gene is TRBV6-5, the J gene TRBJ1-1; D remains unclear. The CDR3 totals 12 residues. Germline V gene data show CDR1 as MNHEY and CDR2 as SVGAGI. V dropped 6 bases and J dropped 4 bases, with 9 bases sitting between them. CDR3 DNA: TGTGCCAGCAGGATGGTCGGCACTGAAGCTTTCTTT. It is translated as CASRMVGTEAFF.

The chain carries TRBV30 and TRBJ1-2; D might be TRBD1 (6 bases). V lost 2 bases, J lost 7 bases, and 14 bases lay in between. The CDR3 contains 13 residues. Germline V CDR1 and CDR2: GTSNPN, SVGIG (reference sequence). CDR3 protein: CAWSQGLAGGYTF. CDR3 DNA: TGTGCCTGGAGTCAGGGGCTAGCAGGTGGCTACACCTTC.

The V call is TRBV5-4, the J call TRBJ2-1; no clear D. From germline, CDR1 is SGHNT and CDR2 YYREEE (reference sequence). V lost 4 bases, J lost 4 bases, and 18 bases lay in between. The CDR3 is 16 amino acids. CDR3 in amino acids: CASSADFYAQYNEQFF. CDR3 nucleotides: TGTGCCAGCAGCGCGGATTTTTATGCTCAGTACAATGAGCAGTTCTTC.

V and J are TRBV5-6 and TRBJ2-5, with D maybe TRBD2 (6 bases). V shed 3 bases and J shed 5 bases, with 14 bases lying between them. The CDR3 spans 14 residues. Per the germline V gene, CDR1 is SGHDT and CDR2 is YYEEEE. The CDR3 sequence is CASSSTGDWETQYF. The CDR3 DNA reads TGTGCCAGCAGCTCGACGGGGGATTGGGAGACCCAGTACTTC. The full variable domain, rest sourced from reference TRBV5-6 and TRBJ2-5, is DAGVTQSPTHLIKTRGQQVTLRCSPKSGHDTVSWYQQALGQGPQFIFQYYEEEERQRGNFPDRFSGHQFPNYSSELNVNALLLGDSALYLCASSSTGDWETQYFGPGTRLLVL.

There are a few counts of this clone. The rearrangement links TRBV11-2 to TRBJ2-3; tentatively, D is TRBD1 (7 bases). The germline V gene has CDR1 SGHAT and CDR2 FQNNGV. Trimming removed 0 bases from V and 5 bases from J, with 18 bases in between. The CDR3 totals 17 residues. CDR3 in amino acids: CASSLERGRGARDTQYF. The CDR3 DNA sequence: TGTGCCAGCAGCTTAGAGCGGGGCAGGGGGGCTCGAGATACGCAGTATTTT.

This clone was detected a few times. The CDR3 DNA is TGTGCCTGGGCCCCCCAGGGGGATGGCTACACCTTC. It encodes CAWAPQGDGYTF. This chain joins TRBV30 and TRBJ1-2; 7 positions match TRBD1. The CDR3 sequence is 12 residues long. Germline values: CDR1 GTSNPN, CDR2 SVGIG (reference sequence). V shed 5 bases, J shed 6 bases, and the junction held 6 bases outside the gene matches.

The J gene is TRBJ2-3, the V gene TRBV18, with 13 bases lining up with TRBD2. J gave up 5 bases and V 2 bases, and 7 bases lay outside the gene matches. This CDR3 has 17 residues. The V gene's germline CDR1 is KGHSH and CDR2 LQKENI. The CDR3 nucleotides are TGTGCCAGCTCACCAAGACTAGCGGGGGGAGGTGAAGATACGCAGTATTTT. Translating gives CASSPRLAGGGEDTQYF.